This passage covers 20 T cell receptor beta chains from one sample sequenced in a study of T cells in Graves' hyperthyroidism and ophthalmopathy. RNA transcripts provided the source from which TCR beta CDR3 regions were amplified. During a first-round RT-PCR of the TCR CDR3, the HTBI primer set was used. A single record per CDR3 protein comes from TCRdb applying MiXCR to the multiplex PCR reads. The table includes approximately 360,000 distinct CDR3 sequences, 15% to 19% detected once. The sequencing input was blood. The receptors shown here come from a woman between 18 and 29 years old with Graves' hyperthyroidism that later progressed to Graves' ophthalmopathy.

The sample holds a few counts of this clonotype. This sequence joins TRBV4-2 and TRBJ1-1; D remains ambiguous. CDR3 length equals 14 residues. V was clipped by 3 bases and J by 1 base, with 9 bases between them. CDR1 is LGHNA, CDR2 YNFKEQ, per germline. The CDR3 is CASSHAGQNTEAFF. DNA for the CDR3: TGTGCCAGCAGCCACGCAGGCCAGAACACTGAAGCTTTCTTT.

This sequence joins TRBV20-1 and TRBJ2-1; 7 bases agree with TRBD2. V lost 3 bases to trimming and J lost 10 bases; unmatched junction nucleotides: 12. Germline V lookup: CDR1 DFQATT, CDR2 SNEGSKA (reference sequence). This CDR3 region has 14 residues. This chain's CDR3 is CSARKTSALREQFF. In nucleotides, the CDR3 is TGCAGTGCTAGGAAAACTAGCGCACTGCGGGAGCAGTTCTTC.

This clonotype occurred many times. This chain's CDR3 is CSARVGGRASFEQFF. CDR3 sequence (DNA): TGCAGTGCTAGAGTTGGCGGGAGGGCCTCTTTTGAGCAGTTCTTC. V usage is TRBV20-1 and J usage is TRBJ2-1; 9 bases agree with TRBD2. Losses at the gene ends were 1 base for V and 9 bases for J; bases not matched to a gene: 10. Per germline, CDR1 DFQATT and CDR2 SNEGSKA (reference sequence). The CDR3 covers 15 residues.

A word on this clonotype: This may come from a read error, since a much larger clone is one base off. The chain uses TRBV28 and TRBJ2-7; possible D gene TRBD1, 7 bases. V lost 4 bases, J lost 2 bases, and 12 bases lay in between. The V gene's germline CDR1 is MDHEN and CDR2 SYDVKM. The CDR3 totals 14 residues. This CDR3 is CASSSGGQPYEQYF. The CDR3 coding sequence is TGTGCCAGCAGTTCCGGGGGACAGCCCTACGAGCAGTACTTC.

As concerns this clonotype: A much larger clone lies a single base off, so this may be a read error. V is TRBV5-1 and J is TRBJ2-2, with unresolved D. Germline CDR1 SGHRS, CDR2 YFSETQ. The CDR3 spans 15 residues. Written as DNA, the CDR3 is TGCGCCAACAGCTCGGCAGGTTCTCGTACCGGGGAGCTGTTTTTT. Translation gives CANSSAGSRTGELFF. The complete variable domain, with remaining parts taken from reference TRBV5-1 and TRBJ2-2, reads KAGVTQTPRYLIKTRGQQVTLSCSPISGHRSVSWYQQTPGQGLQFLFEYFSETQRNKGNFPGRFSGRQFSNSRSEMNVSTLELGDSALYLCANSSAGSRTGELFFGEGSRLTVL.

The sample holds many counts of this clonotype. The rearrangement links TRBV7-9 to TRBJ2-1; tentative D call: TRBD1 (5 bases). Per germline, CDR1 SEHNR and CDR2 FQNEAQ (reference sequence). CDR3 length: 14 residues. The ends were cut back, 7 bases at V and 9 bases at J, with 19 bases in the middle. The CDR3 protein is CASTMGQDRGEQFF. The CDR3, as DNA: TGTGCCAGCACCATGGGGCAGGATAGGGGTGAGCAGTTCTTC.

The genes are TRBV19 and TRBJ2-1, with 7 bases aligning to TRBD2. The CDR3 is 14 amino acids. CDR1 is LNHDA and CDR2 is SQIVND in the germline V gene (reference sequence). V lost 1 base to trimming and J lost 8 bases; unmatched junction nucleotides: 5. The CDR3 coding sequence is TGTGCCAGTAGTATAGGGACTAGTGGTTATGAGCAGTTCTTC. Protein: CASSIGTSGYEQFF.

The CDR3: CASSQVFERQETQYF. The CDR3 DNA sequence: TGTGCCAGCAGCCAAGTTTTTGAGCGCCAAGAGACCCAGTACTTC. This sequence joins TRBV4-2 and TRBJ2-5; D remains ambiguous. The CDR3 contains 15 residues. CDR1 LGHNA and CDR2 YNFKEQ come from the germline V gene. V was cut by 1 base and J by 1 base, with 10 bases left in between.

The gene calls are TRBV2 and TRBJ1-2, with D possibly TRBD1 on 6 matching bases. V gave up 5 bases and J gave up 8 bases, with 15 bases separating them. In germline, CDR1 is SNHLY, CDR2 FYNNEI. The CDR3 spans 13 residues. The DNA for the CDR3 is TGTGCCAGCAGTACAGGGAGGGTCTCCGGCTACACCTTC. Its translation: CASSTGRVSGYTF.

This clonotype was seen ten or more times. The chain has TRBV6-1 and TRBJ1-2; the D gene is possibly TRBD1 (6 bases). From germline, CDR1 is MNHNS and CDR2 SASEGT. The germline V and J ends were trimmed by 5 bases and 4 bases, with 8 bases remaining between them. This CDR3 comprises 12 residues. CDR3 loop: CASSRTAYGYTF. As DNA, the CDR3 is TGTGCCAGCAGTAGGACAGCCTATGGCTACACCTTC.

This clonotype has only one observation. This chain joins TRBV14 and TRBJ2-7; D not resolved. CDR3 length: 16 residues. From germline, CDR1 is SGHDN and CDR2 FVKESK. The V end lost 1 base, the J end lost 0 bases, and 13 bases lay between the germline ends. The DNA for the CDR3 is TGTGCCAGCAGCCAAGCAGGCGGCCCAAGCTCCTACGAGCAGTACTTC. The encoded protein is CASSQAGGPSSYEQYF.

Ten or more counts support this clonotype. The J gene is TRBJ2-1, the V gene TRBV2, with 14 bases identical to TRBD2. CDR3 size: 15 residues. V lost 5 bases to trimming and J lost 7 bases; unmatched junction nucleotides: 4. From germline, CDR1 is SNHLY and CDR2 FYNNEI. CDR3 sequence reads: CASSMTSGRGNEQFF. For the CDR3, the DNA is TGTGCCAGCAGTATGACTAGCGGGAGGGGGAATGAGCAGTTCTTC.

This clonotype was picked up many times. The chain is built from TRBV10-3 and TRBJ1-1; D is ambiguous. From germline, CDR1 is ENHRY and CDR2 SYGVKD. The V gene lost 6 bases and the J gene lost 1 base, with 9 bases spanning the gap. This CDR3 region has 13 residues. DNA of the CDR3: TGTGCCATCAGCATCGACCCGAACACTGAAGCTTTCTTT. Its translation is CAISIDPNTEAFF.

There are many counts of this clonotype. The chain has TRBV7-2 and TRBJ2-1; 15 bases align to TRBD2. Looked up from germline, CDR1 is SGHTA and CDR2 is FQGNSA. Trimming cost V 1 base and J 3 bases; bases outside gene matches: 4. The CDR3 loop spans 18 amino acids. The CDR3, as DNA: TGTGCCAGCAGCTTAGAGGGGACTAGCGGGAGGTTCTACAATGAGCAGTTCTTC. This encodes CASSLEGTSGRFYNEQFF.

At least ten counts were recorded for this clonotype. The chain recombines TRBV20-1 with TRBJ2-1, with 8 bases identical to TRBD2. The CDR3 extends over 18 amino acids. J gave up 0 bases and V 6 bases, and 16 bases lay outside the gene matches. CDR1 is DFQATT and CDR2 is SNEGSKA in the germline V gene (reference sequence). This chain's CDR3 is CSAPNLAGATSSYNEQFF. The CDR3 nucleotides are TGCAGTGCCCCTAATCTAGCGGGTGCCACAAGCTCCTACAATGAGCAGTTCTTC.

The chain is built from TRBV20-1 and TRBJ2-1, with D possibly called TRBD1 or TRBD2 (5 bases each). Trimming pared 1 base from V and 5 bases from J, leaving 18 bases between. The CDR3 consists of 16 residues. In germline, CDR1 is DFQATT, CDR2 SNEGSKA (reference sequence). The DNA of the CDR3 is TGCAGTGCTAGAGCAAAACCAGGGAGCCAGAACAATGAGCAGTTCTTC. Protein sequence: CSARAKPGSQNNEQFF.

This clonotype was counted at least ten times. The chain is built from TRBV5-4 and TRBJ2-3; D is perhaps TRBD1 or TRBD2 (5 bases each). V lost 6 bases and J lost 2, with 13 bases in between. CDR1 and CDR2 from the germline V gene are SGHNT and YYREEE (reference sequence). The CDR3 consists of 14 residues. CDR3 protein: CASIDGTHTDTQYF. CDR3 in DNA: TGTGCCAGCATCGACGGGACCCACACAGATACGCAGTATTTT.

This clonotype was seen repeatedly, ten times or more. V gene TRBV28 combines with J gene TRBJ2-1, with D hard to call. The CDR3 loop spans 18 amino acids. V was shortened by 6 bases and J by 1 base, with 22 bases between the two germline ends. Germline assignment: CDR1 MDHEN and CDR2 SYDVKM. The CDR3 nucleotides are TGTGCCAGCAGCATTCAGTTTCTGGGCGGCGGTTCCTACAATGAGCAGTTCTTC. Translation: CASSIQFLGGGSYNEQFF.

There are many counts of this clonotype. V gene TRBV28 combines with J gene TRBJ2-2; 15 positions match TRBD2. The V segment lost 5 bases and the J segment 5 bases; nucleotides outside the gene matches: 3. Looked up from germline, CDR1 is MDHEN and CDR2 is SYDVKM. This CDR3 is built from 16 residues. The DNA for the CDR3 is TGTGCCAGCAGTCGGACTAGCGGGAGGGTAACCGGGGAGCTGTTTTTT. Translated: CASSRTSGRVTGELFF.

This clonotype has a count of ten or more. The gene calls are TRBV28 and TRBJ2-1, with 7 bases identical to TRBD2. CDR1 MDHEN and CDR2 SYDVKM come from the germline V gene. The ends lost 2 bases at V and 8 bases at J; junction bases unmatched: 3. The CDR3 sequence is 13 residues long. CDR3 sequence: CASSLRTRDEQFF. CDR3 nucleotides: TGTGCCAGCAGTTTAAGGACTAGGGATGAGCAGTTCTTC.